Below, 30 T cell receptor beta chains from the same sample are listed, as sequenced in a study of shared T cell receptors in the human thymus. TCRdb keeps only in-frame clones here, not all; method: immunoSEQ multiplex PCR. The sample includes under 850,000 clones, over 75% seen only once; the top ten take about 0.01%. These sequences were also reported in another study, on human thymus T cells.

Material for sequencing was thymocytes. All receptors come from a boy under three years old with a congenital heart defect.

The chain couples TRBV6-4 to TRBJ2-3, with D possibly matching TRBD1 (5 bases). Trimming stripped 3 bases from V and 2 bases from J, with 18 bases between. Germline V gene data show CDR1 as MRHNA and CDR2 as SNTAGT. The CDR3 consists of 17 residues. The CDR3 spells CASSERIGDRPTDTQYF. CDR3 DNA: TGTGCCAGCAGTGAACGTATAGGAGACAGACCCACAGATACGCAGTATTTT.

The chain has TRBV2 and TRBJ2-7; 7 bases are a match to TRBD1. Losses at the gene ends were 5 bases for V and 2 bases for J; bases not matched to a gene: 6. This CDR3 contains 14 residues. Germline loops: CDR1 SNHLY, CDR2 FYNNEI. CDR3 sequence: CASSLGQVPYEQYF. The CDR3 DNA reads as TGTGCCAGCAGTTTAGGACAGGTTCCCTACGAGCAGTACTTC.

The V call is TRBV27, the J call TRBJ2-1; 7 nucleotides match TRBD2. Germline CDR1 and CDR2: MNHEY and SMNVEV (reference sequence). The V gene end was trimmed by 5 bases and the J gene end by 6 bases; junction bases not matched to a gene: 10. The CDR3 covers 15 residues. The CDR3 region has the DNA TGTGCCAGCAGTCCCCGACTAGCCCTGGGCAATGAGCAGTTCTTC. It is translated as CASSPRLALGNEQFF.

The chain employs TRBV5-1 and TRBJ2-2; TRBD2 is a possible D gene (5 bases). Germline CDR1 is SGHRS and CDR2 is YFSETQ. CDR3 length: 17 amino acids. Deletions cut 4 bases from V and 3 bases from J, with 19 bases between. The CDR3 nucleotides are TGCGCCAGCAGCCCGGTACAGCGGCCGTGGGACACCGGGGAGCTGTTTTTT. Protein: CASSPVQRPWDTGELFF.

This chain uses TRBV4-1 with TRBJ2-1; D possibly corresponds to TRBD2 (6 bases). The CDR3 sequence is 18 residues long. Germline V gene sequence: CDR1 MGHRA, CDR2 YSYEKL. V was pared by 0 bases and J by 2 bases, with 17 bases between. CDR3 in amino acids: CASSQDRIQGLTYNEQFF. DNA of the CDR3: TGCGCCAGCAGCCAAGATCGAATTCAGGGACTCACCTACAATGAGCAGTTCTTC.

The genes are TRBV28 and TRBJ2-7; D may be TRBD1 (5 bases). The CDR3 is 13 amino acids. V shed 10 bases and J shed 6 bases, with 19 bases lying between them. CDR1 is MDHEN and CDR2 is SYDVKM in the germline V gene. DNA of the CDR3: TGTGCCACCACGGACCAGGGTCTTGGCGAGCAGTACTTC. Translating it yields CATTDQGLGEQYF.

For this clone: The junction differs from germline at one of its ends, possibly a read error. Other DNA sequences from this sample encode an identical CDR3 as well. The chain links TRBV28 to TRBJ2-7; 11 bases map to TRBD2. The CDR3 totals 17 residues. Germline V gene data show CDR1 as MDHEN and CDR2 as SYDVKM. This chain's CDR3 is CASSPGLAAGATYEQYF. The CDR3 DNA is TGTGCCAGCAGCCCGGGACTAGCGGCTGGGGCCACCTACGAACAGTACTTC.

V and J are TRBV19 and TRBJ2-7; 7 nucleotides line up with TRBD2. Germline loops: CDR1 LNHDA, CDR2 SQIVND (reference sequence). J was trimmed by 3 bases and V by 10 bases; bases with no gene match: 9. CDR3 length: 13 amino acids. CDR3 protein: CATSRTRFYEQYF. The CDR3 nucleotides read TGTGCCACCAGCAGGACTAGGTTCTACGAGCAGTACTTC.

This clone was recorded a few times. The chain uses TRBV15 and TRBJ1-1; D uncertain. This CDR3 comprises 15 residues. Germline loops: CDR1 LNHNV, CDR2 YYDKDF (reference sequence). Deletions cut 0 bases from V and 4 bases from J, with 12 bases between. CDR3 region: CATSRDTSGSTEAFF. The CDR3 DNA reads TGTGCCACCAGCAGAGATACGAGCGGGAGCACTGAAGCTTTCTTT. The full variable domain, rest sourced from reference TRBV15 and TRBJ1-1, is DAMVIQNPRYQVTQFGKPVTLSCSQTLNHNVMYWYQQKSSQAPKLLFHYYDKDFNNEADTPDNFQSRRPNTSFCFLDIRSPGLGDTAMYLCATSRDTSGSTEAFFGQGTRLTVV.

The chain recombines TRBV4-1 with TRBJ1-1; TRBD1 agrees at 10 bases. Germline CDR1 reads MGHRA; CDR2 reads YSYEKL. The CDR3 has 18 residues. V was clipped by 1 base and J by 4 bases; unmatched bases: 12. The DNA for the CDR3 is TGCGCCAGCAGCCAAGGTGGACAGGGGGGACTACCGAGCACTGAAGCTTTCTTT. Translated: CASSQGGQGGLPSTEAFF.

V and J are TRBV4-1 and TRBJ2-7; 8 nucleotides match TRBD1. Germline V gives CDR1 MGHRA, CDR2 YSYEKL. CDR3 length: 15 amino acids. Trimming cost V 11 bases and J 3 bases; bases outside gene matches: 15. CDR3 in DNA: TGCGCCTGTGCCCCTACGGGACAGGTCATCTACGAGCAGTACTTC. Translating gives CACAPTGQVIYEQYF.

The chain couples TRBV27 to TRBJ2-7, with TRBD1 matching 9 bases. The CDR3 covers 13 residues. Unmatched junction bases numbered 5, after V lost 6 bases and J lost 5 bases. Germline CDR1 reads MNHEY; CDR2 reads SMNVEV (reference sequence). The CDR3: CASRGTGRDEQYF. In DNA, the CDR3 is TGTGCCAGCAGAGGGACAGGGAGGGACGAGCAGTACTTC.

The chain uses TRBV27 and TRBJ2-3, with TRBD1 matching over 8 bases. Trimming at V came to 0 bases and at J to 6 bases, leaving 8 bases not matched to a gene. The CDR3 is 16 residues long. Germline V lookup: CDR1 MNHEY, CDR2 SMNVEV (reference sequence). This CDR3 reads CASSLSIPDREDTQYF. The CDR3 DNA reads TGTGCCAGCAGTTTATCAATCCCGGACAGGGAGGATACGCAGTATTTT.

The CDR3 is CASSYADRVQEQYF. The DNA for the CDR3 is TGTGCCAGCAGTTACGCGGACAGGGTGCAGGAGCAGTACTTC. The chain joins TRBV6-5 to TRBJ2-7; 8 positions match TRBD1. Trimming removed 2 bases from V and 7 bases from J; junction bases left unmatched: 7. CDR1 and CDR2 (germline): MNHEY, SVGAGI. This CDR3 contains 14 residues.

The rearrangement uses TRBV10-2 and TRBJ2-1, with TRBD2 matching over 14 bases. V was pared by 4 bases and J by 2 bases, with 16 bases of the junction left unmatched. Per germline, CDR1 WSHSY and CDR2 SAAADI. CDR3 length equals 21 residues. CDR3 in DNA: TGCGCCAGCAGTGGTCTGCCGGGACTAGCGGGAGACAATGGGGCCTACAATGAGCAGTTCTTC. Protein sequence: CASSGLPGLAGDNGAYNEQFF.

The V call is TRBV21-1, the J call TRBJ2-3; the listed D gene, TRBD1, was not tested against the DNA. TRBV21-1 is a known pseudogene. CDR3 length: 12 amino acids. CDR3 nucleotide sequence: TGTGCCAGCAGAGGGGGTACAGATACGCAGTATTTT. Its translation: CASRGGTDTQYF.

This sequence joins TRBV7-2 and TRBJ2-7; TRBD2 might be the D (7 bases). The CDR3 consists of 15 residues. Germline lookup yields CDR1 SGHTA and CDR2 FQGNSA. The germline V and J ends were trimmed by 4 bases and 0 bases, with 13 bases remaining between them. The CDR3 here is CASSCSGTISYEQYF. The CDR3 DNA is TGTGCCAGCAGCTGCAGCGGGACAATCTCCTACGAGCAGTACTTC.

The chain links TRBV7-2 to TRBJ2-7, with 8 positions matching TRBD2. The CDR3 has 18 amino acids. Per the germline V gene, CDR1 is SGHTA and CDR2 is FQGNSA. V lost 5 bases, J lost 0 bases, and 15 bases stayed unmatched. The CDR3 DNA is TGTGCCAGCAGCCCCGTGAGTAGCGGGGTGCTTAGCTCCTACGAGCAGTACTTC. This encodes CASSPVSSGVLSSYEQYF. The complete variable domain, with remaining parts taken from reference TRBV7-2 and TRBJ2-7, reads GAGVSQSPSNKVTEKGKDVELRCDPISGHTALYWYRQSLGQGLEFLIYFQGNSAPDKSGLPSDRFSAERTGGSVSTLTIQRTQQEDSAVYLCASSPVSSGVLSSYEQYFGPGTRLTVT.

The chain uses TRBV4-3 and TRBJ1-5; TRBD1 aligns across 10 bases. With V trimmed by 0 bases and J by 4 bases, 9 bases remained unmatched. CDR1 is LGHNA, CDR2 YSLEER, per germline. The CDR3 covers 18 residues. In DNA, the CDR3 is TGCGCCAGCAGCCAAGATTTGATTCTGGGACAGGGGAATCAGCCCCAGCATTTT. Amino acids: CASSQDLILGQGNQPQHF.

V gene TRBV19 combines with J gene TRBJ2-7; TRBD2 agrees at 7 bases. The CDR3 contains 14 residues. Germline V gives CDR1 LNHDA, CDR2 SQIVND (reference sequence). V lost 8 bases, J lost 2 bases, and 9 bases stayed unmatched. DNA of the CDR3: TGTGCCAGTTCACCCGTACTAGCGCCCTACGAGCAGTACTTC. Its protein is CASSPVLAPYEQYF.

This clone was seen only once. This chain joins TRBV4-3 and TRBJ2-7; tentatively, D is TRBD1 (6 bases). CDR1 LGHNA and CDR2 YSLEER come from the germline V gene. Trimming pared 0 bases from V and 4 bases from J, leaving 10 bases between. The CDR3 extends over 14 amino acids. CDR3: CASSQDRGNYEQYF. CDR3 in DNA: TGCGCCAGCAGCCAAGACAGGGGTAATTACGAGCAGTACTTC.

The table lists this clone with a count of one. The genes are TRBV30 and TRBJ2-3; TRBD2 matches at 9 bases. The CDR3 loop spans 15 amino acids. From germline, CDR1 is GTSNPN and CDR2 SVGIG (reference sequence). The J segment lost 0 bases and the V segment lost 2 bases, leaving 3 bases of the junction unmatched. CDR3 residues: CAWSFLAGSTDTQYF. For the CDR3, the DNA is TGTGCCTGGAGTTTCCTAGCGGGGAGCACAGATACGCAGTATTTT.

Here the CDR3 DNA reads TGTGCCAGCAGCTTGGTTGGAGATGGGAGTCAAGAGACCCAGTACTTC. Protein product: CASSLVGDGSQETQYF. The gene calls are TRBV7-9 and TRBJ2-5; D might be TRBD2 (5 bases). The CDR3 covers 16 residues. Germline lookup yields CDR1 SEHNR and CDR2 FQNEAQ (reference sequence). Trimming removed 3 bases at V and 2 bases at J, with 16 bases between.

The chain recombines TRBV4-3 with TRBJ2-5; 10 bases map to TRBD1. The CDR3 is 17 amino acids. CDR1 LGHNA and CDR2 YSLEER come from the germline V gene. The trim removed 1 base at V and 3 bases at J, leaving 8 bases unmatched. In DNA form, the CDR3 reads TGCGCCAGCAGCCAAGTTATACCGGGACAGGGGAAAGAGACCCAGTACTTC. This codes for CASSQVIPGQGKETQYF.

The genes are TRBV15 and TRBJ1-1; the D is unclear. The germline gives CDR1 LNHNV, CDR2 YYDKDF (reference sequence). The length of the CDR3 is 14 residues. Between the trimmed V and J ends, which lost 6 bases and 3 bases, there was a span of 14 bases. The chain's CDR3 is CATRMAGFHTEAFF. CDR3 sequence (DNA): TGTGCCACCAGGATGGCCGGGTTTCACACTGAAGCTTTCTTT.

The V call is TRBV7-2, the J call TRBJ2-1, with a possible D match to TRBD2 (7 bases). CDR1 is SGHTA and CDR2 is FQGNSA in the germline V gene. Trimming pared 1 base from V and 0 bases from J, leaving 16 bases between. This CDR3 is 18 amino acids long. The CDR3 DNA reads TGTGCCAGCAGCTTAGATAGGGGGGGACTAAGCTCCTACAATGAGCAGTTCTTC. The encoded protein is CASSLDRGGLSSYNEQFF.

CDR3 nucleotide sequence: TGTGCCAGCAGCTTGGCCGGTATGGAGACCCAGTACTTC. Its translation is CASSLAGMETQYF. The rearrangement uses TRBV5-4 and TRBJ2-5; no firm D call. The CDR3 totals 13 residues. V was trimmed by 0 bases and J by 5 bases, leaving 8 bases between them. The germline CDR1 and CDR2 sequences are SGHNT and YYREEE (reference sequence). Variable domain in full (rest from reference TRBV5-4 and TRBJ2-5): ETGVTQSPTHLIKTRGQQVTLRCSSQSGHNTVSWYQQALGQGPQFIFQYYREEENGRGNFPPRFSGLQFPNYSSELNVNALELDDSALYLCASSLAGMETQYFGPGTRLLVL.

Only one count was recorded for this clone. The chain links TRBV18 to TRBJ2-5, with a weak D call TRBD1 (6 bases). Deletions cut 6 bases from V and 2 bases from J, with 16 bases between. The germline CDR1 and CDR2 sequences are KGHSH and LQKENI. This CDR3 has 15 amino acids. As DNA, the CDR3 is TGTGCCAGCTCGCAGACCACCGGGACACAAGAGACCCAGTACTTC. As protein: CASSQTTGTQETQYF.

The chain couples TRBV7-9 to TRBJ2-7; D is perhaps TRBD2 (5 bases). Trimming cost V 6 bases and J 4 bases, with 25 bases left between them. Germline V gene data show CDR1 as SEHNR and CDR2 as FQNEAQ (reference sequence). This CDR3 comprises 17 residues. CDR3 amino acids: CASSPSDVAAGSYEQYF. Written as DNA, the CDR3 is TGTGCCAGCAGTCCAAGCGACGTTGCCGCGGGTTCTTACGAGCAGTACTTC.

The chain joins TRBV28 to TRBJ2-3; 11 nucleotides agree with TRBD2. Trimming took 6 bases from V and 4 from J; bases not matched to a gene: 12. Germline-derived CDR1 and CDR2 are MDHEN and SYDVKM. CDR3 length: 17 amino acids. This CDR3 is CASSYGTSGLMADTQYF. The CDR3 region has the DNA TGTGCCAGCAGCTACGGGACTAGCGGCCTTATGGCAGATACGCAGTATTTT.